This record concerns one TCR beta chain sequence. The target antigen is unknown. The entry originates in a study of cytomegalovirus exposure and HLA in healthy donors. General study findings and limits: Sequencing depth roughly uniform across donors was assumed in presence/absence analyses.

From germline, CDR1 is LNHDA and CDR2 SQIVND (reference sequence). J gave up 4 bases and V 6 bases, and 5 bases lay outside the gene matches. The CDR3 spans 14 residues. In the PCR, 60 Vbeta and 13 Jbeta primers were used. Only in-frame clones appear in the TCRdb table, and some are missing; sequencing was by immunoSEQ multiplex PCR. The sample contains about 160,000 clones, about 74% of which appear only once. The source material was PBMCs. The receptor comes from a man aged 35 to 55 in good health and CMV-seropositive. The J gene is TRBJ1-1, the V gene TRBV19; the match to TRBD1 covers 10 bases. The CDR3 DNA reads TGTGCCAGTAGCCTGGACAGGGGGAGCACTGAAGCTTTCTTT. The encoded protein is CASSLDRGSTEAFF. The full variable domain, with the rest looked up from reference TRBV19 and TRBJ1-1, is DGGITQSPKYLFRKEGQNVTLSCEQNLNHDAMYWYRQDPGQGLRLIYYSQIVNDFQKGDIAEGYSVSREKKESFPLTVTSAQKNPTAFYLCASSLDRGSTEAFFGQGTRLTVV.